The 5 T cell receptor beta chains listed next were all sequenced from one sample in a study of cytotoxic CD8 clonotypes in ibrutinib-treated CLL. The table came from immunoSEQ multiplex PCR; TCRdb's copy has only in-frame clones and leaves some out. Seen here are approximately 300,000 clones, around four fifths observed once, and the top ten hold 5.5% to 8%. This specimen was PBMCs, taken before ibrutinib treatment. Receptors were obtained from a human donor with chronic lymphocytic leukemia.

This chain uses TRBV9 with TRBJ1-5, with 10 bases identical to TRBD1. Per germline, CDR1 SGDLS and CDR2 YYNGEE. This CDR3 is 14 amino acids long. V dropped 7 bases and J dropped 6; count of bases not matched to a gene: 7. CDR3 protein: CASGGGTGVQPQHF. In DNA, the CDR3 is TGTGCCAGCGGCGGGGGGACAGGGGTTCAGCCCCAGCATTTT.

The rearrangement links TRBV27 to TRBJ1-2; D not resolved. Trimming pared 5 bases from V and 7 bases from J, leaving 20 bases between. Germline CDR1 reads MNHEY; CDR2 reads SMNVEV (reference sequence). There are 15 residues in the CDR3. CDR3 sequence reads: CASSPNRGPTVGYTF. In DNA form, the CDR3 reads TGTGCCAGCAGTCCAAACAGAGGCCCGACGGTTGGCTACACCTTC.

This sequence joins TRBV11-2 and TRBJ2-7; D call uncertain. Trimming stripped 8 bases from V and 2 bases from J, with 10 bases between. The length of the CDR3 is 12 residues. Germline values: CDR1 SGHAT, CDR2 FQNNGV. In DNA, the CDR3 is TGTGCCAGCGGTATTACGGCCTACGAGCAGTACTTC. Translation: CASGITAYEQYF.

This clone turned up a few times. CDR3 DNA: TGTGCCAGCAGCTGGGGGACGGCCTACTCTGGGGCCAACGTCCTGACTTTC. It is translated as CASSWGTAYSGANVLTF. This chain connects TRBV11-2 to TRBJ2-6; perhaps D is TRBD1 or TRBD2 (5 bases each). Deletions cut 4 bases from V and 0 bases from J, with 13 bases between. Germline V gene lookup returns CDR1 SGHAT and CDR2 FQNNGV. The CDR3 runs 17 residues.

V and J are TRBV9 and TRBJ2-3, with a possible D match to TRBD1 (5 bases). CDR3 length: 17 residues. V lost 0 bases to trimming and J lost 1 base, with 15 bases between them. Germline V CDR1 and CDR2: SGDLS, YYNGEE. The CDR3 DNA is TGTGCCAGCAGCGTAGCTACCAGGGTGTCGGGCACAGATACGCAGTATTTT. Amino acid sequence: CASSVATRVSGTDTQYF.